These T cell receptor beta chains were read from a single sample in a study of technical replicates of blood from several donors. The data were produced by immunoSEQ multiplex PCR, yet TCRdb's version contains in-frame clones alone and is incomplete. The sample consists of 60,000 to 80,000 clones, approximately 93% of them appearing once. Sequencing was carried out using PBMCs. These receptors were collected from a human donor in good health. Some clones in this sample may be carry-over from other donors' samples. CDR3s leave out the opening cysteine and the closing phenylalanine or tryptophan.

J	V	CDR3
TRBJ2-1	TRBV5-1	ASSLGAGGDEQF
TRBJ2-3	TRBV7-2	ASSLQGGSSTDTQY
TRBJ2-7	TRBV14	ASSPAGGRGEQY
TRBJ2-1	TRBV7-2	ASSTGGGSVEQF
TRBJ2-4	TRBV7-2	ASSILKNIQY
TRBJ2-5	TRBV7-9	ASSNRPGLAEETQY
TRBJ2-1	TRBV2	ASSEALLRTAEEQF
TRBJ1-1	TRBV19	ASRRTGPYTEAF
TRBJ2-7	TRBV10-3	AISSRDEQY
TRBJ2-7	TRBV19	ASSEQGAYEQY
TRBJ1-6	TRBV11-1	ASSQDRGHSPLH
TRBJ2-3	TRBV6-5	ASRRTGSYTDTQY
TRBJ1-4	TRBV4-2	ASSQDSGTGGEKLF
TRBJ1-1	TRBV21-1	ASSKGPQGAWNTEAF
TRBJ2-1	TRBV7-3	ASSPGLAGDYNEQF